The clone carrying this T cell receptor (beta chain) was counted many times. This specimen comes from a study of low-dose radiotherapy and immunotherapy resistance in tumors. Covering alpha and beta chains, TRAV- and TRBV-specific primers were used for the first-strand cDNA. The authors amplified TCRs for roughly 20 PCR cycles with a constant-region primer and a V-primer adapter. A single record per CDR3 protein comes from TCRdb applying MiXCR to the reads. In the table there are some 82,000 distinct CDR3 sequences, approximately 17% of which are singletons. Trimming removed 0 bases at V and 4 bases at J, with 9 bases between. The CDR3 is 13 amino acids. Germline-derived CDR1 and CDR2 are DFQATT and SNEGSKA (reference sequence). Indicated time point: before trial treatment. Donors were dosed with nivolumab and ipilimumab; they also received aspirin, low-dose cyclophosphamide and low-dose radiotherapy.

The source is a male donor with prostate cancer. The V and J genes are TRBV20-1 and TRBJ2-5, with D possibly TRBD2 on 5 matching bases. The sequencing here drew on PBMCs, taken before treatment. The CDR3 DNA reads as TGCAGTGCTAGAGAAAGTCGGGGAGAGACCCAGTACTTC. It specifies CSARESRGETQYF.